The next 28 T cell receptor beta chains were all read from a single sample in a study of prognosis after radiotherapy for stage I lung cancer (TCRdb year 2021). The sequencer listed for this sample is Illumina HiSeq 3000. Two rounds of multiplex PCR were performed to amplify the TCR beta CDR3 region from genomic DNA. The first PCR round used primers specific to each TRBV and TRBJ gene, and the primer sequences were filed in Chinese patent CN105087789A. TCRdb ran its own pipeline on the public reads, namely fastp trimming at Q25 and MiXCR clone calling, and kept in-frame beta chains. Every CDR3 protein is listed once, alongside the most common genes and DNA of its rows. Within this sample are some 35,000 distinct CDR3 sequences, with approximately 35% of them counted one time only. The ten largest clonotypes hold 25% to 30% of the sample. The material sequenced was PBMCs, taken before or after stereotactic body radiation therapy (not recorded which). All receptors derive from a donor at least 50 years old with non-small cell lung cancer.

The chain combines TRBV6-5 with TRBJ2-3; D remains unclear. This CDR3 contains 16 residues. CDR1 MNHEY and CDR2 SVGAGI come from the germline V gene. The ends were cut back, 2 bases at V and 4 bases at J, with 16 bases in the middle. DNA of the CDR3: TGTGCCAGCAGTTACACGATCTCGGCTAGGTCAGATACGCAGTATTTT. Protein sequence: CASSYTISARSDTQYF.

This clonotype was recorded at least ten times. This rearrangement joins TRBV7-9 to TRBJ1-2; D gene uncertain. V was trimmed by 1 base and J by 2 bases, leaving 8 bases between them. Germline CDR1 reads SEHNR; CDR2 reads FQNEAQ (reference sequence). The CDR3 length is 14 residues. DNA for the CDR3: TGTGCCAGCAGCTTAGAGGGATTGAACTATGGCTACACCTTC. Translation: CASSLEGLNYGYTF.

A remark on this clonotype: This is likely an artifact of a read error, given a far larger clone one base away. CDR3 residues: CASSLTTYCYTF. CDR3 sequence (DNA): TGTGCCAGCAGCCTGACAACGTATTGCTACACCTTC. The chain couples TRBV27 to TRBJ1-2, with D uncertain. Germline CDR1 and CDR2: MNHEY and SMNVEV (reference sequence). V was pared by 6 bases and J by 9 bases, with 14 bases between. The CDR3 runs to 12 residues.

This clonotype was counted many times. A read error is possible here, since a much larger clone lies one base away. The V gene is TRBV6-2 or TRBV6-3, the J gene TRBJ1-6; 8 bases agree with TRBD1. The CDR3 is 14 residues long. After removal of 5 bases from V and 7 bases from J, the junction contained 4 bases not matched to a gene. Germline V gene data show CDR1 as MNHEY and CDR2 as SVGEGT. The CDR3 nucleotides read TGTGCCAGCAGTGGAGGGACAGGAAATTCACCCCTCCACTTT. It is translated as CASSGGTGNSPLHF.

V gene TRBV6-5 combines with J gene TRBJ2-7; D is uncertain. Germline V gene lookup returns CDR1 MNHEY and CDR2 SVGAGI. V lost 3 bases to trimming and J lost 4 bases, with 13 bases between them. This CDR3 contains 14 residues. The CDR3 loop reads CASSYLLCGYEQYF. CDR3 DNA: TGTGCCAGCAGTTATCTCCTTTGTGGGTACGAGCAGTACTTC.

This clonotype was detected many times. The V gene is TRBV6-1, the J gene TRBJ1-2; D is undetermined. This CDR3 is 13 amino acids long. Trimming pared 0 bases from V and 2 bases from J, leaving 4 bases between. Germline V lookup: CDR1 MNHNS, CDR2 SASEGT. CDR3 sequence: CASSEAENYGYTF. CDR3 nucleotides: TGTGCCAGCAGTGAAGCGGAGAACTATGGCTACACCTTC.

The V gene is TRBV4-1, the J gene TRBJ1-1; D unclear. The germline gives CDR1 MGHRA, CDR2 YSYEKL. V was pared by 1 base and J by 1 base, with 10 bases between. The CDR3 covers 15 residues. The DNA of the CDR3 is TGCGCCAGCAGCCAAGGTCCGGGTCCGAACACTGAAGCTTTCTTT. Protein: CASSQGPGPNTEAFF.

This clonotype was seen at least ten times. The rearrangement links TRBV9 to TRBJ2-7, with D possibly TRBD1 on 6 matching bases. Germline values: CDR1 SGDLS, CDR2 YYNGEE. V was shortened by 0 bases and J by 2 bases, with 9 bases between the two germline ends. The CDR3 has 14 residues. The DNA of the CDR3 is TGTGCCAGCAGCGTAGGACAGGCCACCTACGAGCAGTACTTC. Protein sequence: CASSVGQATYEQYF.

This clonotype was seen many times. The rearrangement uses TRBV9 and TRBJ2-7; D is perhaps TRBD1 or TRBD2 (5 bases each). Germline V gene data show CDR1 as SGDLS and CDR2 as YYNGEE. The CDR3 sequence is 15 residues long. Trimming took 0 bases from V and 9 from J, leaving 19 bases between them. This chain's CDR3 is CASSVEAGRLSPQYF. CDR3 sequence (DNA): TGTGCCAGCAGCGTAGAGGCAGGGAGATTAAGCCCGCAGTACTTC.

J is TRBJ1-1 and V is TRBV12-3 or TRBV12-4; 10 bases are a match to TRBD1. With V trimmed by 8 bases and J by 4 bases, 4 bases remained unmatched. This CDR3 comprises 13 residues. This chain's CDR3 is CASGDRGRTEAFF. In DNA form, the CDR3 reads TGTGCCAGCGGGGACAGGGGTCGCACTGAAGCTTTCTTT.

This clonotype rates as medium-sized. The rearrangement joins TRBV5-1 to TRBJ1-2; D might be TRBD1 (5 bases). The germline V and J ends were trimmed by 4 bases and 6 bases, with 16 bases remaining between them. The CDR3 is made up of 14 amino acids. Per the germline V gene, CDR1 is SGHRS and CDR2 is YFSETQ. The CDR3 DNA is TGCGCCAGCAGCGGGGGTCGGGGGGAGGATGGCTACACCTTC. Its translation: CASSGGRGEDGYTF.

This clonotype appeared once. A single base is all that separates this from a far larger clone, so a read error is likely. The chain carries TRBV6-4 and TRBJ2-7; TRBD1 matches 9 bases. The CDR3 consists of 19 residues. Per germline, CDR1 MRHNA and CDR2 SNTAGT. V trimming: 3 bases; J trimming: 5 bases; junction bases outside the gene matches: 20. This CDR3 reads CASSERAPVQGAPLDEQYF. Written as DNA, the CDR3 is TGTGCCAGCAGTGAACGGGCCCCGGTACAGGGGGCTCCATTGGACGAGCAGTACTTC.

This clonotype was observed many times. The rearrangement joins TRBV3-1 to TRBJ2-7, with 7 bases that match TRBD1. With 2 bases clipped from V and 2 bases from J, the junction kept 0 bases outside the gene matches. The CDR3 covers 13 residues. Germline V gene data show CDR1 as LGHDT and CDR2 as YNNKEL (reference sequence). CDR3 DNA: TGTGCCAGCAGCCAACAGGGGGCCTACGAGCAGTACTTC. This codes for CASSQQGAYEQYF.

This clonotype was picked up many times. The rearrangement uses TRBV6-2 or TRBV6-3 and TRBJ1-4; TRBD1 is a possible D gene (6 bases). From germline, CDR1 is MNHEY and CDR2 SVGEGT. The V and J ends lost 4 bases and 8 bases respectively, with 17 bases between them. The CDR3 contains 15 residues. The CDR3, as DNA: TGTGCCAGCAGTTCTACAGGGTTGGAGGCGGAAAAACTGTTTTTT. Protein sequence: CASSSTGLEAEKLFF.

The rearrangement links TRBV28 to TRBJ1-3, with D unresolved. Trimming took 2 bases from V and 4 from J, leaving 6 bases between them. CDR3 size: 13 residues. CDR1 is MDHEN and CDR2 is SYDVKM in the germline V gene. The chain's CDR3 is CASSLTAGNTIYF. The CDR3 region has the DNA TGTGCCAGCAGTTTAACGGCGGGAAACACCATATATTTT.

This clonotype occurred many times. The rearrangement uses TRBV2 and TRBJ1-5; 7 nucleotides agree with TRBD1. V trimming: 6 bases; J trimming: 0 bases; junction bases outside the gene matches: 2. This CDR3 spans 14 amino acids. Germline V gene sequence: CDR1 SNHLY, CDR2 FYNNEI. The CDR3: CASRDRVSNQPQHF. Here the CDR3 DNA reads TGTGCCAGCAGAGACAGGGTTAGCAATCAGCCCCAGCATTTT.

This clonotype was recorded at least ten times. The rearrangement uses TRBV6-1 and TRBJ1-5, with 10 bases aligning to TRBD1. The trim removed 10 bases at V and 2 bases at J, leaving 8 bases unmatched. This CDR3 has 15 residues. In germline, CDR1 is MNHNS, CDR2 SASEGT. The CDR3 protein is CATRGQGVGNQPQHF. In nucleotides, the CDR3 is TGTGCCACCCGAGGACAGGGGGTGGGCAATCAGCCCCAGCATTTT.

V and J are TRBV20-1 and TRBJ2-1, with 9 bases aligning to TRBD2. The V gene end was trimmed by 0 bases and the J gene end by 5 bases; junction bases not matched to a gene: 5. The CDR3 extends over 15 amino acids. CDR1 DFQATT and CDR2 SNEGSKA come from the germline V gene (reference sequence). CDR3 amino acids: CSARDPLAGNNEQFF. Written as DNA, the CDR3 is TGCAGTGCTAGAGACCCGCTAGCGGGAAACAATGAGCAGTTCTTC.

At least ten counts were recorded for this clonotype. The rearrangement links TRBV4-1 to TRBJ1-4, with TRBD1 identical over 9 bases. Per germline, CDR1 MGHRA and CDR2 YSYEKL. Trimming cost V 4 bases and J 6 bases; bases outside gene matches: 6. The CDR3 is 15 amino acids. CDR3 loop: CASSRDRARDEKLFF. DNA for the CDR3: TGCGCCAGCAGCCGGGACAGGGCACGGGATGAAAAACTGTTTTTT.

A word on this clonotype: A junction boundary mismatches the germline segment, possibly from a read error. The chain recombines TRBV6-2 or TRBV6-3 with TRBJ1-1; possible D gene TRBD1, 5 bases. Per germline, CDR1 MNHEY and CDR2 SVGEGT. This CDR3 has 16 residues. The CDR3 nucleotides are TGTGCAAGCAGTGAAATGTCAGGGAACCTGAACACTGAAGCTTTCTTT. It encodes CASSEMSGNLNTEAFF.

This clonotype was recorded at least ten times. V usage is TRBV2 and J usage is TRBJ2-3, with D possibly being TRBD1 or TRBD2 (6 bases each). The germline V and J ends were trimmed by 4 bases and 0 bases, with 11 bases remaining between them. The CDR3 loop spans 15 amino acids. Germline V gene sequence: CDR1 SNHLY, CDR2 FYNNEI. The DNA for the CDR3 is TGTGCCAGCAGTGCGGGGGCTCATAGCACAGATACGCAGTATTTT. Translating it yields CASSAGAHSTDTQYF.

Concerning this clonotype itself: A much bigger clone sits one base away, suggesting this may be a read error. The J gene is TRBJ2-5, the V gene TRBV6-2 or TRBV6-3; D not resolved. CDR1 MNHEY and CDR2 SVGEGT come from the germline V gene. This CDR3 comprises 15 residues. Trimming pared 5 bases from V and 5 bases from J, leaving 18 bases between. The CDR3 region has the DNA TGTGCCAGCAGTGCCCTCTTCTGTAACTCTGAGACCCAGTACTTC. This gives the protein CASSALFCNSETQYF.

This clonotype has at least ten counts. The chain couples TRBV5-1 to TRBJ2-3; weak D call: TRBD2 (5 bases). The CDR3 contains 13 residues. Germline lookup yields CDR1 SGHRS and CDR2 YFSETQ. V was clipped by 3 bases and J by 0 bases, with 5 bases between them. CDR3 nucleotide sequence: TGCGCCAGCAGCTCGGGGAGCACAGATACGCAGTATTTT. It translates to CASSSGSTDTQYF.

This clonotype came up many times. The rearrangement joins TRBV10-3 to TRBJ2-1; 7 bases are a match to TRBD2. Germline V gene lookup returns CDR1 ENHRY and CDR2 SYGVKD. The V segment lost 3 bases and the J segment 1 base; nucleotides outside the gene matches: 6. The CDR3 has 16 amino acids. The CDR3 DNA reads as TGTGCCATCAGTGATTTAACGCGGGGGTCCTACAATGAGCAGTTCTTC. Amino acid sequence: CAISDLTRGSYNEQFF.

This clonotype was found many times. The J gene is TRBJ2-3, the V gene TRBV19; 7 bases map to TRBD1. This CDR3 contains 15 residues. The germline gives CDR1 LNHDA, CDR2 SQIVND (reference sequence). After removal of 6 bases from V and 4 bases from J, the junction contained 10 bases not matched to a gene. CDR3 loop: CASRPQGKGPDTQYF. The CDR3 DNA follows: TGTGCCAGTAGACCACAGGGGAAGGGTCCAGATACGCAGTATTTT.

This clonotype was counted ten times or more. The V call is TRBV12-3 or TRBV12-4, the J call TRBJ2-5; D is possibly TRBD1 (8 bases). The CDR3 has 14 amino acids. Trimming left V 6 bases short and J 4 bases short, with 15 bases between. CDR3 nucleotides: TGTGCCAGCAGCGAACAGGGGGGGGGAGAGACCCAGTACTTC. Translation gives CASSEQGGGETQYF.

On this clonotype: The CDR3 ends on some other residue instead of the conserved phenylalanine or tryptophan, so this is likely a read error. This sequence joins TRBV7-3 and TRBJ1-4; TRBD1 aligns across 9 bases. V trimming: 2 bases; J trimming: 4 bases; junction bases outside the gene matches: 14. Germline V gene data show CDR1 as SGHTA and CDR2 as FQGTGA. This CDR3 spans 19 amino acids. CDR3 sequence reads: CASSLGATGGSTNNEKLFL. CDR3 bases: TGTGCCAGCAGCTTAGGGGCGACAGGGGGGTCGACAAATAATGAAAAACTGTTTCTT.

There are many counts of this clonotype. This sequence joins TRBV28 and TRBJ1-4; D is ambiguous. V lost 3 bases and J 6 bases, leaving 11 bases between the germline ends. The CDR3 extends over 14 amino acids. In germline, CDR1 is MDHEN, CDR2 SYDVKM. Here the CDR3 DNA reads TGTGCCAGCAGTTTGCAAGGGAAGGATGAAAAACTGTTTTTT. This gives the protein CASSLQGKDEKLFF.